Shown below are 7 T cell receptor beta chains from a single sample sequenced in a study of human T cells and chemical hapten exposure. Regarding time point: patch test 1, 2 weeks after DPC sensitization. Treatment here: therapeutic diphenylcyclopropenone sensitization with weekly scalp DPC. TCRdb re-called the RACE reads with MiXCR, one entry per CDR3 protein. In the table there are 150,000 to 200,000 distinct CDR3 sequences, about 14% of which are singletons. The specimen was whole blood, collected in connection with sensitization to the hapten diphenylcyclopropenone (DPC). The source of these receptors is a woman aged 25 to 45 with alopecia areata. Some clones in this sample may be carry-over from other donors' samples.

This clonotype was recorded at least ten times. The rearrangement joins TRBV5-1 to TRBJ2-1; D tentatively reads TRBD1 or TRBD2 (5 bases each). CDR3 length equals 16 residues. Looked up from germline, CDR1 is SGHRS and CDR2 is YFSETQ. Trimming cost V 3 bases and J 5 bases, with 18 bases left between them. In DNA, the CDR3 is TGCGCCAGCAGCTCCCGCCCCGGGGACGCCCACAATGAGCAGTTCTTC. Encoded protein: CASSSRPGDAHNEQFF.

CDR3 sequence reads: CASSERTGKLYEQYF. Here the CDR3 DNA reads TGTGCCAGCAGTGAACGTACAGGGAAACTCTACGAGCAGTACTTC. This chain uses TRBV2 with TRBJ2-7; D perhaps matches TRBD1 (6 bases). There are 15 residues in the CDR3. Germline CDR1 SNHLY, CDR2 FYNNEI. V was cut by 2 bases and J by 3 bases, with 14 bases left in between.

V and J are TRBV29-1 and TRBJ2-7; 7 bases align to TRBD2. V lost 7 bases and J lost 4; bases outside the gene matches: 10. Germline V gives CDR1 SQVTM, CDR2 ANQGSEA. This CDR3 spans 13 amino acids. The CDR3, as DNA: TGCAGCGCTGGGGGGGAAGGCTTGTACGAGCAGTACTTC. Encoded protein: CSAGGEGLYEQYF.

This clonotype has at least ten counts. V and J are TRBV27 and TRBJ2-2, with 7 bases matching TRBD1. Germline CDR1 and CDR2: MNHEY and SMNVEV (reference sequence). CDR3 size: 14 residues. V shed 6 bases, J shed 5 bases, and the junction held 6 bases outside the gene matches. CDR3 sequence (DNA): TGTGCCAGCAGGCCAGGACAGGCAACCGGGGAGCTGTTTTTT. Protein: CASRPGQATGELFF.

This clonotype has a handful of counts. V is TRBV18 and J is TRBJ2-7; tentative D call: TRBD1 (7 bases). The CDR3 is 15 amino acids. The germline CDR1 and CDR2 sequences are KGHSH and LQKENI. The V and J ends lost 2 bases and 0 bases respectively, with 11 bases between them. The CDR3 reads CASSPSQGGSYEQYF. The CDR3 coding sequence is TGTGCCAGCTCACCATCCCAGGGGGGCTCCTACGAGCAGTACTTC.

V usage is TRBV28 and J usage is TRBJ1-2; 8 nucleotides agree with TRBD1. Germline V gene data show CDR1 as MDHEN and CDR2 as SYDVKM. This CDR3 is built from 17 residues. The trim removed 1 base at V and 5 bases at J, leaving 12 bases unmatched. The CDR3: CASSLSYPGQATYGYTF. The CDR3 DNA reads TGTGCCAGCAGTTTATCCTACCCGGGACAGGCGACTTATGGCTACACCTTC.

This clonotype was detected ten times or more. The chain's CDR3 is CASSQDPGSRVDTQYF. CDR3 DNA: TGCGCCAGCAGCCAAGATCCCGGATCTAGGGTAGATACGCAGTATTTT. The gene calls are TRBV4-1 and TRBJ2-3; D is unclear. From germline, CDR1 is MGHRA and CDR2 YSYEKL. V was shortened by 0 bases and J by 5 bases, with 15 bases between the two germline ends. This CDR3 has 16 residues.